This paragraph reports one T cell receptor beta chain. Its specificity is not known. The trim removed 1 base at V and 5 bases at J, leaving 5 bases unmatched. The V gene's germline CDR1 is SGHRS and CDR2 YFSETQ. This CDR3 has 14 residues. The entry originates in a study of follicular helper T cells after annual influenza vaccination. Overall study findings and caveats: Day 7 ICOS+CD38+ clones were most often found later in ICOS-CD38- cTfh cells.

The time point here: 2013-2014 season, 7 days after vaccination. Survey level resolution was used for TCRB sequencing. TCRdb's table, derived via immunoSEQ multiplex PCR, lists solely in-frame clones and lacks some. The profile shows over 7,500 clones, 84% of them singletons. This specimen consisted of CXCR5- memory CD4+ T cells sorted from blood, obtained 7 days after influenza vaccination. The chain recombines TRBV5-1 with TRBJ1-1; 7 positions match TRBD1. This clonotype originated in an adult who received the influenza vaccine. The CDR3 nucleotides read TGCGCCAGCAGCTTGTTATTGGGACAGACTGAAGCTTTCTTT. Amino acid sequence: CASSLLLGQTEAFF.